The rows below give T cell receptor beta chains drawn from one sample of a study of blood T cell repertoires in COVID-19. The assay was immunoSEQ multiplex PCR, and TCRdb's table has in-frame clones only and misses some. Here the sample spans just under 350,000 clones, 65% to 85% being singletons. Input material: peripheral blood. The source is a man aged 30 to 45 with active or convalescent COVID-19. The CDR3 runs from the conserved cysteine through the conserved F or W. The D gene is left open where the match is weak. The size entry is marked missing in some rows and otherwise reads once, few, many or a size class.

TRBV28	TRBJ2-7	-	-	TGTGCCAGCAGTCCCAAACTTTACGAGCAGTACTTC	CASSPKLYEQYF
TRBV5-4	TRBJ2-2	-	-	TGTGCCAGCAGCTTGGCCAGGGGGGTGGCGAACACCGGGGAGCTGTTTTTT	CASSLARGVANTGELFF
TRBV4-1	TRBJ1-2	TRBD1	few	TGCGCCAGCAGCCAACTCGGACAGGGGCCGGACGGCTACACCTTC	CASSQLGQGPDGYTF
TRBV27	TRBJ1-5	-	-	TGTGCCAGCAGTTTATTCAGGGATCAGCCCCAGCATTTT	CASSLFRDQPQHF
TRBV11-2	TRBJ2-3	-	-	TGTGCCAGCAGCTTAGAAGCGGTTAGCACAGATACGCAGTATTTT	CASSLEAVSTDTQYF
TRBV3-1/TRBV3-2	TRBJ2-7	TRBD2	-	TGTGCCAGCAGCCCAAGACCGACTAGCGGTTACGAGCAGTACTTC	CASSPRPTSGYEQYF
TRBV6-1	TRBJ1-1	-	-	TGTGCCAGCAGTGAATGGGCGCTAAACACTGAAGCTTTCTTT	CASSEWALNTEAFF
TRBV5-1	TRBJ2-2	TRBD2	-	TGCGCCAGCAGCTTGGGGTCTAGCGGGTACACCGGGGAGCTGTTTTTT	CASSLGSSGYTGELFF
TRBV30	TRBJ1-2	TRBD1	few	TGTGCCTGGAGCGTGGGGACAGGGCTTAACTATGGCTACACCTTC	CAWSVGTGLNYGYTF
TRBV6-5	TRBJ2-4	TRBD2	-	TGTGCCAGCAGTTACTCGGGCGGGGGAAGGGGAAACATTCAGTACTTC	CASSYSGGGRGNIQYF
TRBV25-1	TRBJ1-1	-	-	TGTGCCAGCAGTGGGGACTACACTGAAGCTTTCTTT	CASSGDYTEAFF